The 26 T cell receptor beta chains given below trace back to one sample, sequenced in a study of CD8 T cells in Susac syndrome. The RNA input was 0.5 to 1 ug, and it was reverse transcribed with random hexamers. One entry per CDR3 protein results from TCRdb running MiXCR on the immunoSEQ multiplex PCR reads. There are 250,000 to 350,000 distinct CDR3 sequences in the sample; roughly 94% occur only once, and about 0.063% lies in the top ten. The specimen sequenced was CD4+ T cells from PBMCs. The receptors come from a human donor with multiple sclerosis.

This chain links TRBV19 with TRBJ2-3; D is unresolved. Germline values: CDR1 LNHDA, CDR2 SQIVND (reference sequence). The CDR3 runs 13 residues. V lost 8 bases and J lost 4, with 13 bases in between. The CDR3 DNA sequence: TGTGCCAGTGAAGACGCTCGCGCAGATACGCAGTATTTT. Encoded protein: CASEDARADTQYF.

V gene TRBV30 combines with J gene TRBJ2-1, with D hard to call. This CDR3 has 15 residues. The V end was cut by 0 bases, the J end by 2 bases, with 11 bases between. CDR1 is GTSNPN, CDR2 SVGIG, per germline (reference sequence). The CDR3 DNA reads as TGTGCCTGGAGTGTAAACTCTCTAGCCTACAATGAGCAGTTCTTC. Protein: CAWSVNSLAYNEQFF.

The CDR3 nucleotides read TGCAGTGCTAGGGGTGGACAGGGACTAAATCAGCCCCAGCATTTT. It encodes CSARGGQGLNQPQHF. This chain links TRBV20-1 with TRBJ1-5; 8 bases line up with TRBD1. CDR1 and CDR2 from the germline V gene are DFQATT and SNEGSKA (reference sequence). This CDR3 is built from 15 residues. V trimming: 3 bases; J trimming: 4 bases; junction bases outside the gene matches: 8.

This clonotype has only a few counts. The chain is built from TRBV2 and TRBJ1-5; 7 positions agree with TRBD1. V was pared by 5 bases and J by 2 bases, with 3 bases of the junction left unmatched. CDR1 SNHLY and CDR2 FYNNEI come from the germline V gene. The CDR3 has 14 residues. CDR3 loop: CASSRDSRNQPQHF. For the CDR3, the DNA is TGTGCCAGCAGTCGGGACAGCCGCAATCAGCCCCAGCATTTT.

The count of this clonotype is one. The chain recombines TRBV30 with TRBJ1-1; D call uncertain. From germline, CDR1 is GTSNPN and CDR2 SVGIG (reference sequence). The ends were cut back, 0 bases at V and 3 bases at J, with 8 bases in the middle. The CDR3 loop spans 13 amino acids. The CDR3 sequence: CAWSVQTDTEAFF. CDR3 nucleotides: TGTGCCTGGAGTGTACAGACCGACACTGAAGCTTTCTTT.

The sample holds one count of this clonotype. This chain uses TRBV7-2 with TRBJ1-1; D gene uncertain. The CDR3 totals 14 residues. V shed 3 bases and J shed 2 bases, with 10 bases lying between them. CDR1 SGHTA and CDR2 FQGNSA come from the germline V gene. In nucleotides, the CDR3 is TGTGCCAGCAGCTTTTACGGGGTTAACACTGAAGCTTTCTTT. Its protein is CASSFYGVNTEAFF.

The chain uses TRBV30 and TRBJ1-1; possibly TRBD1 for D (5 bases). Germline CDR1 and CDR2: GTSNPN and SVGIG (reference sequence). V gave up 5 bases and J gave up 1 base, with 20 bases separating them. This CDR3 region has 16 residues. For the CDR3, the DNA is TGTGCCTGGGCACCGAGGATAAGGACATCGAACACTGAAGCTTTCTTT. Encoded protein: CAWAPRIRTSNTEAFF. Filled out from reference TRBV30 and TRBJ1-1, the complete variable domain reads SQTIHQWPATLVQPVGSPLSLECTVEGTSNPNLYWYRQAAGRGLQLLFYSVGIGQISSEVPQNLSASRPQDRQFILSSKKLLLSDSGFYLCAWAPRIRTSNTEAFFGQGTRLTVV.

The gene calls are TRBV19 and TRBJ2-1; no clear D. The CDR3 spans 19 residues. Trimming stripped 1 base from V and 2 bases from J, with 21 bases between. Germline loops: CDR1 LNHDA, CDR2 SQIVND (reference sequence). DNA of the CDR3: TGTGCCAGTAGTATAGGGGCGGCGCTCCACATGCAGACCTACAATGAGCAGTTCTTC. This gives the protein CASSIGAALHMQTYNEQFF.

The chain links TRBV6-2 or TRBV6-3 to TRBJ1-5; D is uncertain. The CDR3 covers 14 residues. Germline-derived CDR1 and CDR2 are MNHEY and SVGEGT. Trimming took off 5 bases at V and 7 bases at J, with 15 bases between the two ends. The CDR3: CASSPASLRQPQHF. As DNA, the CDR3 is TGTGCCAGCAGTCCCGCGAGCCTGAGGCAGCCCCAGCATTTT.

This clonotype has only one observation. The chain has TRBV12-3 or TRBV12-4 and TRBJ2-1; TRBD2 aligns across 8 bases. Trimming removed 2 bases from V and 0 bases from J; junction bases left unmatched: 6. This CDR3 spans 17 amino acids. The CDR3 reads CASSLRRAGVSYNEQFF. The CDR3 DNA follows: TGTGCCAGCAGTTTAAGGCGAGCGGGGGTCTCCTACAATGAGCAGTTCTTC.

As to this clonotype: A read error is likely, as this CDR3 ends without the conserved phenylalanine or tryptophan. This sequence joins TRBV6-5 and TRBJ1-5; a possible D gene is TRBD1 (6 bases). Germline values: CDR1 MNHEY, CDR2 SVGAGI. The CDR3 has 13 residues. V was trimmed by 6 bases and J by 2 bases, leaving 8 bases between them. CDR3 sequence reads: CASRSGGNQPQHL. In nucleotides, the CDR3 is TGTGCCAGCAGGTCAGGGGGCAATCAGCCCCAGCATCTT.

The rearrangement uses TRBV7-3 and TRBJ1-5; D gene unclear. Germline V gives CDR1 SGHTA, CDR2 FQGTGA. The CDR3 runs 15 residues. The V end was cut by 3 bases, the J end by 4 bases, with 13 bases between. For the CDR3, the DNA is TGTGCCAGCAGCTTGCACGGGGAACCTAATCAGCCCCAGCATTTT. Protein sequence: CASSLHGEPNQPQHF.

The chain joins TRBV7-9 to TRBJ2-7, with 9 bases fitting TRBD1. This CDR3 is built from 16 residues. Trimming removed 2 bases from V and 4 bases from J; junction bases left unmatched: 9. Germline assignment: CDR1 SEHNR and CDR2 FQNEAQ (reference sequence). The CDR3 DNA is TGTGCCAGCAGCTTAAAGGGACAGGGAATGGGGTACGAGCAGTACTTC. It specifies CASSLKGQGMGYEQYF.

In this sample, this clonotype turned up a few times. Written as DNA, the CDR3 is TGCGCCAGCAGCCATCCAGGGGACCAGCCCTACGAGCAGTACTTC. Its translation is CASSHPGDQPYEQYF. This chain connects TRBV4-1 to TRBJ2-7; perhaps TRBD1 as D (6 bases). With 3 bases removed from V and 2 bases from J, the gap between germline ends came to 14 bases. The CDR3 consists of 15 residues. CDR1 MGHRA and CDR2 YSYEKL come from the germline V gene.

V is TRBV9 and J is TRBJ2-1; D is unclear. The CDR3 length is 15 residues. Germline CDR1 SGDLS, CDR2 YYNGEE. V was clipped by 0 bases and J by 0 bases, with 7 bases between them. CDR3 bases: TGTGCCAGCAGCGTAGGAGCGACCTCCTACAATGAGCAGTTCTTC. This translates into CASSVGATSYNEQFF.

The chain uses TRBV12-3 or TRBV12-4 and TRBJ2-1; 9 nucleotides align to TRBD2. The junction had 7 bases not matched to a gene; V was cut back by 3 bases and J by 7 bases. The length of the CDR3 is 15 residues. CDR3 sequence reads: CASSFLAGGRNEQFF. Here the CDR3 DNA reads TGTGCCAGCAGTTTCCTGGCGGGGGGGCGGAATGAGCAGTTCTTC.

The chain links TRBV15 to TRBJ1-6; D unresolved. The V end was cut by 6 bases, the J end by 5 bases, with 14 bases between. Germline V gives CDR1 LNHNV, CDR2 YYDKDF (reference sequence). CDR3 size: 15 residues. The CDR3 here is CATRRRSTDNSPLHF. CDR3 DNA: TGTGCCACCAGACGTAGGAGCACGGATAATTCACCCCTCCACTTT.

CDR3 DNA sequence: TGTGCCAGCAGCCAAGGGACAAGGGGAACTGAAGCTTTCTTT. Translated: CASSQGTRGTEAFF. The rearrangement links TRBV3-1 to TRBJ1-1, with a weak D call TRBD1 (5 bases). The CDR3 is 14 residues long. With 1 base removed from V and 5 bases from J, the gap between germline ends came to 11 bases. Germline CDR1 LGHDT, CDR2 YNNKEL (reference sequence). Based on the CDR3 plus reference TRBV3-1 and TRBJ1-1, the full variable domain is DTAVSQTPKYLVTQMGNDKSIKCEQNLGHDTMYWYKQDSKKFLKIMFSYNNKELIINETVPNRFSPKSPDKAHLNLHINSLELGDSAVYFCASSQGTRGTEAFFGQGTRLTVV.

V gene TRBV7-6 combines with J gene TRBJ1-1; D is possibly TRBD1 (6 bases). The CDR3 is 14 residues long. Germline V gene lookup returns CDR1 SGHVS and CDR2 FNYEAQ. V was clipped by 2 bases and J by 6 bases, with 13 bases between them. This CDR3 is CASSLTGIASEAFF. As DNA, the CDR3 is TGTGCCAGCAGCTTAACAGGGATTGCCTCTGAAGCTTTCTTT.

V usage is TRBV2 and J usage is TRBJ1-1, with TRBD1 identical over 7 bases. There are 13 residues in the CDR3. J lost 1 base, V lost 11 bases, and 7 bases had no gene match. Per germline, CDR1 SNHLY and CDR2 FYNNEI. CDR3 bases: TGTGCCGGCTCGGGACAGACGAACACTGAAGCTTTCTTT. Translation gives CAGSGQTNTEAFF. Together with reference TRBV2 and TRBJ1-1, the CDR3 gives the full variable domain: EPEVTQTPSHQVTQMGQEVILRCVPISNHLYFYWYRQILGQKVEFLVSFYNNEISEKSEIFDDQFSVERPDGSNFTLKIRSTKLEDSAMYFCAGSGQTNTEAFFGQGTRLTVV.

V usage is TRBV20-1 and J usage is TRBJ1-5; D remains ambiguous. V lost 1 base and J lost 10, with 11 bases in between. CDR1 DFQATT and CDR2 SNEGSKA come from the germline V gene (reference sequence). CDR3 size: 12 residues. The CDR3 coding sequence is TGCAGTGCTAGAGGGGGAATAGAACCCCAGCATTTT. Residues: CSARGGIEPQHF.

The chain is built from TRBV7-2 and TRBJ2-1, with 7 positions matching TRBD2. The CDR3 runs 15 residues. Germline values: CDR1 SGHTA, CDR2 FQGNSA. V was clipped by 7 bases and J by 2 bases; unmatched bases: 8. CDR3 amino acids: CASIWGLSTYNEQFF. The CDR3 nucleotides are TGTGCCAGCATCTGGGGACTATCCACCTACAATGAGCAGTTCTTC. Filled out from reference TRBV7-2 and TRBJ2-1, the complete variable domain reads GAGVSQSPSNKVTEKGKDVELRCDPISGHTALYWYRQSLGQGLEFLIYFQGNSAPDKSGLPSDRFSAERTGGSVSTLTIQRTQQEDSAVYLCASIWGLSTYNEQFFGPGTRLTVL.

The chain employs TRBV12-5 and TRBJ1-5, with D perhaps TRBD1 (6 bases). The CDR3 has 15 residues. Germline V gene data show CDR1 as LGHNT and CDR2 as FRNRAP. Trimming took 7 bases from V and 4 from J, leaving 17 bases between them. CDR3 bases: TGTGCTAGTGCCCCCCGAGGGGGGGAGAATCAGCCCCAGCATTTT. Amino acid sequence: CASAPRGGENQPQHF.

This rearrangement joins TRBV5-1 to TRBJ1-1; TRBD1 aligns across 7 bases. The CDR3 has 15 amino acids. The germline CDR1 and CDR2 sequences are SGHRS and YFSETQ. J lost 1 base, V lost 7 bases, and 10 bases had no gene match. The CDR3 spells CASANPGTANTEAFF. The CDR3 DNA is TGCGCCAGCGCCAACCCCGGGACAGCGAACACTGAAGCTTTCTTT.

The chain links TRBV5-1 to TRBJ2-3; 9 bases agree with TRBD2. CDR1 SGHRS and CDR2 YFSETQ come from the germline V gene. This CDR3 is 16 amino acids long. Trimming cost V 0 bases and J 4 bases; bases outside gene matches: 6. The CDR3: CASSLVSGRGSDTQYF. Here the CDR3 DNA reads TGCGCCAGCAGCTTGGTTAGCGGGAGAGGGTCAGATACGCAGTATTTT.

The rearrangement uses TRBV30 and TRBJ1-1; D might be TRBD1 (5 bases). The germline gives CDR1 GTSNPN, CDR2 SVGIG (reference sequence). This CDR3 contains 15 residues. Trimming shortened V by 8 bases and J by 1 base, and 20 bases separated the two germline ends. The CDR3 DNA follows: TGTGCCCAGAAGGGGTCAGGGAGGGGGAACACTGAAGCTTTCTTT. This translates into CAQKGSGRGNTEAFF.